Listed below are T cell receptor beta chains from one sample, sequenced in a study of chemoradiotherapy in HPV16-positive cancers. TCRdb's table, derived via immunoSEQ multiplex PCR, lists solely in-frame clones and lacks some. The sample has about 36,000 clones, roughly 90% seen once. The specimen was blood, collected from a patient who underwent chemoradiotherapy. The receptors were gathered from a human donor with HPV-associated anogenital cancer. Each CDR3 is given with its conserved first and last residue. Each record gives: J gene, V gene, clone size, D gene, CDR3 protein, CDR3 DNA. A D gene is named only where the DNA matches it firmly. Rows give clone size only sometimes, using once, few, many, or a class for an expanded clone.

>TRBJ1-2|TRBV21-1|NA|NA
CASSKGYSTYGYTF
TGTGCCAGCAGCAAAGGGTACAGTACCTATGGCTACACCTTC
>TRBJ2-3|TRBV7-3|NA|TRBD2
CASSLSLLAGGTDTQYF
TGTGCCAGCAGCTTAAGCCTACTAGCGGGGGGCACAGATACGCAGTATTTT
>TRBJ1-1|TRBV2|NA|NA
CATTLRFEAFF
TGTGCAACGACGCTTCGATTTGAAGCTTTCTTT
>TRBJ2-7|TRBV5-1|NA|NA
CASSLRGAYEQYF
TGCGCCAGCAGCTTGAGGGGAGCCTACGAGCAGTACTTC
>TRBJ2-1|TRBV9|NA|NA
CASSVAGSPYNEQFF
TGTGCCAGCAGCGTGGCAGGAAGCCCCTACAATGAGCAGTTCTTC
>TRBJ1-2|TRBV6-1|NA|NA
CASSERPPGPLPYGYTF
TGTGCCAGCAGTGAAAGACCGCCGGGACCTTTACCCTATGGCTACACCTTC
>TRBJ1-1|TRBV18|NA|NA
CASSPWDTRDTEAFF
TGTGCCAGCTCACCCTGGGACACCAGGGACACTGAAGCTTTCTTT
>TRBJ1-5|TRBV5-5|NA|NA
CASSLTAGFYQPQHF
TGTGCCAGCAGCTTGACGGCAGGGTTTTATCAGCCCCAGCATTTT
>TRBJ2-7|TRBV11-3|NA|NA
CASSGGYEQYF
TGTGCCAGCAGCGGGGGGTACGAGCAGTACTTC
>TRBJ2-5|TRBV7-9|NA|TRBD1
CASSFRGTGKETQYF
TGTGCCAGCAGCTTTAGGGGGACAGGGAAAGAGACCCAGTACTTC
>TRBJ2-1|TRBV6-9|once|NA
CASSRTGGENEQFF
TGTGCCAGCAGCCGTACGGGGGGCGAAAATGAGCAGTTCTTC
>TRBJ2-7|TRBV7-3|NA|TRBD2
CASSPTSGDYEQYF
TGTGCCAGCAGCCCGACTAGCGGAGACTACGAGCAGTACTTC
>TRBJ2-7|TRBV4-1|NA|NA
CASSLTFDRPESYEQYF
TGCGCCAGCAGCCTAACGTTTGACCGTCCTGAATCCTACGAGCAGTACTTC
>TRBJ2-3|TRBV6-4|NA|NA
CASRKGQGSGSDTQYF
TGTGCCAGCAGGAAAGGGCAGGGATCGGGTTCCGATACGCAGTATTTT